The 30 T cell receptor beta chains reported below all come from one sample, sequenced in a study of blood T cell repertoires in COVID-19. Generated by immunoSEQ multiplex PCR, the TCRdb table keeps only in-frame clones and is missing some. The data contain roughly 390,000 clones, 85% of them singletons. Sequencing input: peripheral blood. The receptors derive from a woman under 30 with acute or convalescent COVID-19.

This clone was recorded a few times. This chain uses TRBV5-4 with TRBJ1-1; D is ambiguous. This CDR3 is built from 13 residues. V was pared by 2 bases and J by 4 bases, with 9 bases between. Germline CDR1 SGHNT, CDR2 YYREEE (reference sequence). This CDR3 reads CASSLFGGTEAFF. Here the CDR3 DNA reads TGTGCCAGCAGCTTATTCGGAGGCACTGAAGCTTTCTTT.

The V and J genes are TRBV9 and TRBJ1-3, with 7 bases identical to TRBD1. CDR1 is SGDLS and CDR2 is YYNGEE in the germline V gene. Losses at the gene ends were 4 bases for V and 2 bases for J; bases not matched to a gene: 15. The CDR3 is 18 residues long. In DNA form, the CDR3 reads TGTGCCAGCAGCATTGGGACAGCTCAAAGGGGCCCTGGAAACACCATATATTTT. Translating gives CASSIGTAQRGPGNTIYF.

The chain couples TRBV4-1 to TRBJ1-1, with 9 bases lining up with TRBD1. The length of the CDR3 is 15 residues. Germline assignment: CDR1 MGHRA and CDR2 YSYEKL. V lost 0 bases and J lost 1; bases outside the gene matches: 0. The CDR3 DNA reads as TGCGCCAGCAGCCAAGAGGGACAGGGGAACACTGAAGCTTTCTTT. It yields the protein CASSQEGQGNTEAFF.

The chain employs TRBV27 and TRBJ1-6; TRBD1 matches 7 bases. The J segment lost 4 bases and the V segment lost 10 bases, leaving 10 bases of the junction unmatched. The length of the CDR3 is 15 residues. CDR1 and CDR2 (germline): MNHEY, SMNVEV (reference sequence). The CDR3 nucleotides are TGTGCCACCGGAACAGGGGCAACGTATAATTCACCCCTCCACTTT. Residues: CATGTGATYNSPLHF.

The genes are TRBV28 and TRBJ1-2; 7 bases align to TRBD1. The CDR3 is 14 residues long. Germline lookup yields CDR1 MDHEN and CDR2 SYDVKM. V lost 8 bases, J lost 1 base, and 7 bases stayed unmatched. CDR3 protein: CASSGGWGNYGYTF. As DNA, the CDR3 is TGTGCCAGCTCAGGGGGTTGGGGTAACTATGGCTACACCTTC.

The chain links TRBV19 to TRBJ1-4, with TRBD1 matching 9 bases. The germline V gene encodes CDR1 LNHDA and CDR2 SQIVND (reference sequence). V shed 9 bases and J 8 bases; nucleotides not matched to a gene: 7. This CDR3 spans 13 amino acids. Written as DNA, the CDR3 is TGTGCCAGCCGGACAGGGGTTCGAGAAAAACTGTTTTTT. Translation: CASRTGVREKLFF.

The rearrangement joins TRBV27 to TRBJ1-1; tentative D call: TRBD1 (5 bases). The CDR3 totals 16 residues. CDR1 and CDR2 (germline): MNHEY, SMNVEV (reference sequence). V lost 2 bases to trimming and J lost 0 bases, with 13 bases between them. The CDR3 DNA is TGTGCCAGCAGTTTAGGCGGAGGGACTTTGAACACTGAAGCTTTCTTT. This codes for CASSLGGGTLNTEAFF.

The rearrangement joins TRBV29-1 to TRBJ1-1; 7 bases line up with TRBD1. Germline V CDR1 and CDR2: SQVTM, ANQGSEA. The CDR3 runs to 14 residues. Losses at the gene ends were 7 bases for V and 0 bases for J; bases not matched to a gene: 8. Here the CDR3 DNA reads TGCAGCGCGATGACAGGGTTAATGAACACTGAAGCTTTCTTT. The encoded protein is CSAMTGLMNTEAFF.

The chain has TRBV5-1 and TRBJ2-5; weak D call: TRBD2 (5 bases). This CDR3 comprises 15 residues. Germline lookup yields CDR1 SGHRS and CDR2 YFSETQ. The V and J ends lost 3 bases and 0 bases respectively, with 12 bases between them. The CDR3 sequence: CASSSGVIDQETQYF. The CDR3 nucleotides are TGCGCCAGCAGCTCCGGGGTCATCGACCAAGAGACCCAGTACTTC. The full variable domain, with the rest looked up from reference TRBV5-1 and TRBJ2-5, is KAGVTQTPRYLIKTRGQQVTLSCSPISGHRSVSWYQQTPGQGLQFLFEYFSETQRNKGNFPGRFSGRQFSNSRSEMNVSTLELGDSALYLCASSSGVIDQETQYFGPGTRLLVL.

This clone was recorded only once. V gene TRBV19 combines with J gene TRBJ1-1; a weak D match, TRBD1 (6 bases). V dropped 3 bases and J dropped 5 bases, with 16 bases sitting between them. The germline V gene has CDR1 LNHDA and CDR2 SQIVND (reference sequence). The CDR3 runs 15 residues. CDR3 protein: CASSMGAESVTEAFF. CDR3 in DNA: TGTGCCAGTAGTATGGGGGCCGAGAGCGTGACTGAAGCTTTCTTT. The variable domain in full, with the rest retrieved from reference TRBV19 and TRBJ1-1, is DGGITQSPKYLFRKEGQNVTLSCEQNLNHDAMYWYRQDPGQGLRLIYYSQIVNDFQKGDIAEGYSVSREKKESFPLTVTSAQKNPTAFYLCASSMGAESVTEAFFGQGTRLTVV.

The CDR3 loop reads CASSQQGNTGELFF. DNA of the CDR3: TGTGCCAGCAGCCAACAGGGTAACACCGGGGAGCTGTTTTTT. The chain couples TRBV3-1 (or the pseudogene TRBV3-2) to TRBJ2-2; weak D call: TRBD1 (5 bases). V shed 2 bases and J shed 2 bases, with 6 bases lying between them. The germline V gene encodes CDR1 LGHDT and CDR2 YNNKEL (reference sequence). The CDR3 consists of 14 residues.

The chain is built from TRBV7-9 and TRBJ2-7; 14 positions match TRBD2. The V and J ends lost 5 bases and 4 bases, in that order; junction bases with no gene match: 4. The CDR3 covers 15 residues. CDR1 is SEHNR, CDR2 FQNEAQ, per germline (reference sequence). CDR3 sequence (DNA): TGTGCCAGCAGCCCACGGACTAGCGGGGGGTACGAGCAGTACTTC. Its protein product is CASSPRTSGGYEQYF.

The chain links TRBV5-1 to TRBJ2-5; 12 bases are shared with TRBD1. This CDR3 contains 16 residues. The V gene's germline CDR1 is SGHRS and CDR2 YFSETQ. Losses at the gene ends were 5 bases for V and 3 bases for J; bases not matched to a gene: 8. The CDR3 loop reads CASRHGDRGREETQYF. The CDR3, as DNA: TGCGCCAGCAGACATGGGGACAGGGGGCGCGAAGAGACCCAGTACTTC.

The V and J genes are TRBV7-8 and TRBJ1-5; 7 nucleotides agree with TRBD1. With 5 bases clipped from V and 3 bases from J, the junction kept 10 bases outside the gene matches. The CDR3 spans 16 residues. Per germline, CDR1 SGHVS and CDR2 FQNEAQ. Written as DNA, the CDR3 is TGTGCCAGCAGCGTAGGCCGGACAGGCTACAATCAGCCCCAGCATTTT. Translated, it gives CASSVGRTGYNQPQHF.

V usage is TRBV5-4 and J usage is TRBJ2-7; D may be TRBD2 (5 bases). The germline V and J ends were trimmed by 0 bases and 3 bases, with 7 bases remaining between them. The CDR3 has 13 amino acids. Looked up from germline, CDR1 is SGHNT and CDR2 is YYREEE (reference sequence). CDR3 coding DNA: TGTGCCAGCAGCTTGGGAGGGAACTACGAGCAGTACTTC. This translates into CASSLGGNYEQYF.

V and J are TRBV5-6 and TRBJ1-2, with a possible D match to TRBD1 (6 bases). Between the trimmed V and J ends, which lost 4 bases and 0 bases, there was a span of 13 bases. The CDR3 is made up of 15 amino acids. Germline CDR1 is SGHDT and CDR2 is YYEEEE. The CDR3, as DNA: TGTGCCAGCAGCCCCGTCAGGGGCCCTAACTATGGCTACACCTTC. As protein: CASSPVRGPNYGYTF.

The chain combines TRBV7-2 with TRBJ1-4; D is uncertain. The germline CDR1 and CDR2 sequences are SGHTA and FQGNSA. The CDR3 runs to 15 residues. V was clipped by 5 bases and J by 0 bases, with 10 bases between them. The CDR3 DNA sequence: TGTGCCAGCAGCCCTAAAGTCACAACTAATGAAAAACTGTTTTTT. Amino acids: CASSPKVTTNEKLFF.

The chain joins TRBV4-1 to TRBJ1-3, with TRBD1 matching 10 bases. Per germline, CDR1 MGHRA and CDR2 YSYEKL. Trimming took 4 bases from V and 2 from J; bases not matched to a gene: 2. The CDR3 runs to 15 residues. CDR3 sequence reads: CASSRGQGAGNTIYF. As DNA, the CDR3 is TGCGCCAGCAGCCGAGGACAGGGGGCTGGAAACACCATATATTTT.

This chain joins TRBV7-6 and TRBJ2-5; tentatively, D is TRBD2 (5 bases). V gave up 3 bases and J gave up 2 bases, with 13 bases separating them. This CDR3 region has 15 residues. Germline V CDR1 and CDR2: SGHVS, FNYEAQ. This CDR3 reads CASSLDGVRQETQYF. CDR3 bases: TGTGCCAGCAGCTTGGACGGGGTTAGGCAAGAGACCCAGTACTTC.

This clone appeared a single time. The CDR3 reads CASSFRDKYNEQFF. The CDR3 coding sequence is TGTGCCAGCAGCTTTCGGGACAAGTACAATGAGCAGTTCTTC. The V gene is TRBV7-9, the J gene TRBJ2-1; D is perhaps TRBD1 (6 bases). Germline CDR1 reads SEHNR; CDR2 reads FQNEAQ (reference sequence). This CDR3 spans 14 amino acids. V was clipped by 3 bases and J by 4 bases, with 10 bases between them.

The chain is built from TRBV6-5 and TRBJ1-1; 9 bases are a match to TRBD1. V lost 6 bases to trimming and J lost 8 bases; unmatched junction nucleotides: 4. The CDR3 is made up of 12 amino acids. Germline V gene sequence: CDR1 MNHEY, CDR2 SVGAGI. The CDR3 DNA is TGTGCCAGCAGAAGGACAGGGGAGGAAGCTTTCTTT. Its protein product is CASRRTGEEAFF.

V usage is TRBV9 and J usage is TRBJ1-2; TRBD1 agrees at 8 bases. The V gene's germline CDR1 is SGDLS and CDR2 YYNGEE. Trimming removed 4 bases from V and 8 bases from J; junction bases left unmatched: 13. The CDR3 totals 15 residues. CDR3 protein: CASSPDRVEGRGYTF. The CDR3 region has the DNA TGTGCCAGCAGCCCGGACAGGGTCGAGGGGAGAGGCTACACCTTC.

This sequence joins TRBV20-1 and TRBJ2-7; 12 nucleotides agree with TRBD2. J gave up 4 bases and V 3 bases, and 19 bases lay outside the gene matches. The germline gives CDR1 DFQATT, CDR2 SNEGSKA (reference sequence). The CDR3 has 19 amino acids. CDR3 sequence: CSASTSGLTGLAGIYEQYF. The CDR3 DNA sequence: TGCAGTGCTAGTACGAGCGGACTTACGGGACTAGCGGGTATTTACGAGCAGTACTTC.

The rearrangement links TRBV20-1 to TRBJ1-4, with D perhaps matching TRBD1 (5 bases). The CDR3 runs to 13 residues. Trimming took 3 bases from V and 6 from J, leaving 11 bases between them. The V gene's germline CDR1 is DFQATT and CDR2 SNEGSKA (reference sequence). For the CDR3, the DNA is TGCAGTGCTAGTACGACAGATCATGAAAAACTGTTTTTT. Translated: CSASTTDHEKLFF.

This clone was seen only once. CDR3 coding DNA: TGTGCCAGCAGTTACCTGCGGAATTCACCCCTCCACTTT. The encoded protein is CASSYLRNSPLHF. The chain couples TRBV27 to TRBJ1-6, with D hard to call. In germline, CDR1 is MNHEY, CDR2 SMNVEV (reference sequence). CDR3 length equals 13 residues. Between the trimmed V and J ends, which lost 4 bases and 7 bases, there was a span of 8 bases.

The chain employs TRBV10-2 and TRBJ2-7; D not certain. Trimming cost V 7 bases and J 0 bases, with 16 bases left between them. Germline CDR1 is WSHSY and CDR2 is SAAADI. This CDR3 region has 15 residues. The CDR3 DNA sequence: TGCGCCAGCACACCCTCCACAGACCCCTCCTACGAGCAGTACTTC. Its translation: CASTPSTDPSYEQYF.

This clone came up a few times. CDR3 sequence reads: CASRDGSYSNQPQHF. In DNA form, the CDR3 reads TGTGCCAGCCGGGACGGGAGTTATAGCAATCAGCCCCAGCATTTT. The chain carries TRBV2 and TRBJ1-5; maybe TRBD1 (5 bases). The length of the CDR3 is 15 residues. CDR1 and CDR2 from the germline V gene are SNHLY and FYNNEI. Trimming pared 8 bases from V and 0 bases from J, leaving 14 bases between.

The chain combines TRBV5-4 with TRBJ2-5, with D possibly matching TRBD1 (6 bases). The CDR3 contains 13 residues. V was cut by 4 bases and J by 2 bases, with 9 bases left in between. Germline CDR1 SGHNT, CDR2 YYREEE (reference sequence). This chain's CDR3 is CASSQQGQETQYF. As DNA, the CDR3 is TGTGCCAGCAGCCAACAGGGTCAAGAGACCCAGTACTTC. The full variable domain, its missing parts supplied by reference TRBV5-4 and TRBJ2-5, is ETGVTQSPTHLIKTRGQQVTLRCSSQSGHNTVSWYQQALGQGPQFIFQYYREEENGRGNFPPRFSGLQFPNYSSELNVNALELDDSALYLCASSQQGQETQYFGPGTRLLVL.

The CDR3 nucleotides read TGTGCCAGCAGCGGACAGGGGGGCAATGAGCAGTTCTTC. As protein: CASSGQGGNEQFF. The V call is TRBV9, the J call TRBJ2-1; 9 bases align to TRBD1. The CDR3 covers 13 residues. Losses at the gene ends were 3 bases for V and 6 bases for J; bases not matched to a gene: 1. Germline V gene sequence: CDR1 SGDLS, CDR2 YYNGEE.

The chain combines TRBV6-6 with TRBJ1-1; 9 nucleotides match TRBD1. Trimming at V came to 5 bases and at J to 8 bases, leaving 6 bases not matched to a gene. The CDR3 spans 13 residues. The germline CDR1 and CDR2 sequences are MNHNY and SVGAGI (reference sequence). The CDR3 protein is CASSLHRGLEAFF. The CDR3 DNA reads TGTGCCAGCAGTCTCCACAGGGGGCTGGAAGCTTTCTTT.